A selection of T cell receptor beta chains follows, all from one sample in a study of glioma-infiltrating T cells. TCRdb re-called the multiplex PCR reads through MiXCR, storing one row per CDR3 protein. Here the sample spans about 89,000 distinct CDR3 sequences, roughly 23% being singletons. The specimen was glioma tissue, nonneoplastic brain tissue, or PBMCs (not recorded which). The receptor set was obtained from a human donor with low-grade glioma or glioblastoma, undergoing nonglioma brain surgery, or in good health (not recorded which). CDR3s include the opening cysteine and the closing phenylalanine or tryptophan. The D gene is left open where the match is weak. Some rows have no size entry. The others give once, few or many, or a class for an expanded clone.

TRBD1	TRBJ2-5	TRBV5-4	NA	TGTGCCAGCAGCTTCCGATCGACAGGGGGCTATGAGACCCAGTACTTC	CASSFRSTGGYETQYF
NA	TRBJ1-1	TRBV6-6	many	TGTGCCAGCAGTTACGGAAGGGGCCGATCGGCGAACACTGAAGCTTTCTTT	CASSYGRGRSANTEAFF
NA	TRBJ1-3	TRBV7-2	many	TGTGCCAGCAGCTTAGACTTTGGGCTAAAGGGAAACACCATATATTTT	CASSLDFGLKGNTIYF
NA	TRBJ2-1	TRBV18	few	TGTGCCAGCTCACCACCAACCGGGGGAGTAGATGAGCAGTTCTTC	CASSPPTGGVDEQFF
NA	TRBJ2-1	TRBV7-9	many	TGTGCCAGCAGCGTCCAACCTATGGTATCCGATGAGCAGTTCTTC	CASSVQPMVSDEQFF
TRBD1	TRBJ1-5	TRBV3-1	once	TGTGCCAGCAGCGCCAGGACAGGGGGAAATCAGCCCCAGCATTTT	CASSARTGGNQPQHF
TRBD2	TRBJ2-1	TRBV6-1	many	TGTGCCAGCAGTTCACGGACTAGCGGGGTTACCAATGAGCAGTTCTTC	CASSSRTSGVTNEQFF
NA	TRBJ1-2	TRBV29-1	few	TGCAGCGTTGAATTGGACCTTAACTATGGCTACACCTTC	CSVELDLNYGYTF
NA	TRBJ2-3	TRBV19	many	TGTGCCAGTAGTACCGGACAGACGGATACGCAGTATTTT	CASSTGQTDTQYF
NA	TRBJ2-1	TRBV7-2	NA	TGTGCCAGCAGCCTGGGCAGGGGGAGGTCCTACAATGAGCAGTTCTTC	CASSLGRGRSYNEQFF
NA	TRBJ1-2	TRBV27	many	TGTGCCAGCAGTTTATCGTCCAGTTCCAACTATGGCTACACCTTC	CASSLSSSSNYGYTF
NA	TRBJ2-1	TRBV20-1	many	TGCAGTGCTAGAGTTGGGGGCGAAGAGAATGAGCAGTTCTTC	CSARVGGEENEQFF
TRBD1	TRBJ1-2	TRBV2	many	TGTGCCAGCAGTGTTAAGACAGGGCGCGGCTACACCTTC	CASSVKTGRGYTF
NA	TRBJ2-5	TRBV6-1	many	TGTGCCAGCAGTCGAGCTATGGGGCTGGGAGAGACCCAGTACTTC	CASSRAMGLGETQYF
NA	TRBJ1-5	TRBV30	NA	TGTGCCTGGAGTGTGCGCGGGGGCGTATATAGCAATCAGCCCCAGCATTTT	CAWSVRGGVYSNQPQHF